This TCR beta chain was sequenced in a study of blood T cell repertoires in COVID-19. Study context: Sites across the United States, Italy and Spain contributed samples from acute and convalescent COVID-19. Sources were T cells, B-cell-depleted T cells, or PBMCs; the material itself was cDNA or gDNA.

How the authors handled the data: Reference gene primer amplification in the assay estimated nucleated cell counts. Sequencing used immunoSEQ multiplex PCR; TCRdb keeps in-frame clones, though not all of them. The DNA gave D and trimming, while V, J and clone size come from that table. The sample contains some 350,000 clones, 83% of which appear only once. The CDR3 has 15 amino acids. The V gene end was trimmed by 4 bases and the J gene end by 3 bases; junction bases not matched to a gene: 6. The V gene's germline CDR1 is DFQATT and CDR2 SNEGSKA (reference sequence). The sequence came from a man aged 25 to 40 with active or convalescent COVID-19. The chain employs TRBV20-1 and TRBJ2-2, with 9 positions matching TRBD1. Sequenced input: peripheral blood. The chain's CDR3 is CSATDRGWDTGELFF. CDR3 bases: TGCAGTGCTACTGACAGGGGGTGGGACACCGGGGAGCTGTTTTTT.